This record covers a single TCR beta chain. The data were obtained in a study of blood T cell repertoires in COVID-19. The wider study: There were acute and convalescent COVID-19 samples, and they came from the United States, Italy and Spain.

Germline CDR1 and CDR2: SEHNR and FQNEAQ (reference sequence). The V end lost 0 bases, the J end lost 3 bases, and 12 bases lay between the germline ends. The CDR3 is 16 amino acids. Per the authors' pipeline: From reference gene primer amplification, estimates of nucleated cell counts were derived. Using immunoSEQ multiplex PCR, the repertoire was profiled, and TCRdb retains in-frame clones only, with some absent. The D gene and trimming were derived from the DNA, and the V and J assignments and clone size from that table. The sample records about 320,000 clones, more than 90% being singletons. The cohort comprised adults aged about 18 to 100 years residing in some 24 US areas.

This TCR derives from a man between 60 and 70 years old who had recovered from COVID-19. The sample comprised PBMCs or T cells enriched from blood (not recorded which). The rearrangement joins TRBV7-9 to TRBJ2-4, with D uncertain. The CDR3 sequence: CASSLAVGSGKNIQYF. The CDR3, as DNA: TGTGCCAGCAGCTTAGCGGTGGGCAGTGGCAAAAACATTCAGTACTTC.